What follows are 10 T cell receptor beta chains derived from one specimen sequenced in a study of T cell repertoires in ileal Crohn's disease. Clones were read by immunoSEQ multiplex PCR, and TCRdb kept only the in-frame ones, dropping some. The profile shows roughly 13,000 clones, 65% to 85% of them singletons. Sequences were obtained from ileal tissue. The source is an adult with Crohn's disease.

This chain links TRBV7-3 with TRBJ2-3; 8 nucleotides align to TRBD1. V was clipped by 4 bases and J by 1 base; unmatched bases: 7. Germline CDR1 SGHTA, CDR2 FQGTGA. The length of the CDR3 is 16 residues. The CDR3 bases are TGTGCCAGCAGCTCTTCCTTGGACAGGGGCACAGATACGCAGTATTTT. Its protein product is CASSSSLDRGTDTQYF. The whole variable domain, filled in from reference TRBV7-3 and TRBJ2-3, reads GAGVSQTPSNKVTEKGKYVELRCDPISGHTALYWYRQSLGQGPEFLIYFQGTGAADDSGLPNDRFFAVRPEGSVSTLKIQRTERGDSAVYLCASSSSLDRGTDTQYFGPGTRLTVL.

The chain uses TRBV4-1 and TRBJ2-5, with a tentative D call TRBD1 (5 bases). The CDR3 has 14 residues. Germline assignment: CDR1 MGHRA and CDR2 YSYEKL. Between the trimmed V and J ends, which lost 1 base and 2 bases, there was a span of 8 bases. The CDR3 protein is CASSQGQIQETQYF. In DNA, the CDR3 is TGCGCCAGCAGCCAAGGACAGATACAAGAGACCCAGTACTTC.

The genes are TRBV5-1 and TRBJ2-1; 12 nucleotides align to TRBD1. The V segment lost 0 bases and the J segment 10 bases; nucleotides outside the gene matches: 8. Germline CDR1 is SGHRS and CDR2 is YFSETQ. The CDR3 has 16 residues. CDR3 loop: CASSLEPGQGAKEQFF. In nucleotides, the CDR3 is TGCGCCAGCAGCTTGGAACCGGGACAGGGGGCAAAGGAGCAGTTCTTC.

The chain employs TRBV11-2 and TRBJ1-6; 9 positions match TRBD1. The J segment lost 5 bases and the V segment lost 5 bases, leaving 4 bases of the junction unmatched. CDR3 length: 15 amino acids. Germline CDR1 SGHAT, CDR2 FQNNGV. The CDR3 loop is CASSTGQGNNSPLHF. In nucleotides, the CDR3 is TGTGCCAGCAGCACCGGACAGGGGAATAATTCACCCCTCCACTTT. The whole variable domain, remainder taken from reference TRBV11-2 and TRBJ1-6, is EAGVAQSPRYKIIEKRQSVAFWCNPISGHATLYWYQQILGQGPKLLIQFQNNGVVDDSQLPKDRFSAERLKGVDSTLKIQPAKLEDSAVYLCASSTGQGNNSPLHFGNGTRLTVT.

The chain couples TRBV7-9 to TRBJ2-7, with D possibly matching TRBD1 (5 bases). CDR1 is SEHNR, CDR2 FQNEAQ, per germline (reference sequence). This CDR3 region has 13 residues. V gave up 3 bases and J gave up 5 bases, with 11 bases separating them. The CDR3 protein is CASSLGPLHEQYF. The CDR3 DNA is TGTGCCAGCAGCTTGGGGCCTCTCCACGAGCAGTACTTC.

This chain joins TRBV9 and TRBJ2-5; TRBD1 is a possible D gene (6 bases). This CDR3 contains 14 residues. The germline V gene has CDR1 SGDLS and CDR2 YYNGEE. The germline V and J ends were trimmed by 0 bases and 7 bases, with 13 bases remaining between them. CDR3 sequence (DNA): TGTGCCAGCAGCGTAGCGGCAGGGGACGGGACCCAGTACTTC. Encoded protein: CASSVAAGDGTQYF. Full variable domain (outside the CDR3, taken from reference TRBV9 and TRBJ2-5): DSGVTQTPKHLITATGQRVTLRCSPRSGDLSVYWYQQSLDQGLQFLIQYYNGEERAKGNILERFSAQQFPDLHSELNLSSLELGDSALYFCASSVAAGDGTQYFGPGTRLLVL.

The V call is TRBV7-8, the J call TRBJ2-3, with 8 bases lining up with TRBD1. CDR3 length equals 11 residues. The V gene's germline CDR1 is SGHVS and CDR2 FQNEAQ. The J segment lost 13 bases and the V segment lost 4 bases, leaving 4 bases of the junction unmatched. CDR3 in DNA: TGTGCCAGCAGCTCCGGGACAGGCGAGTATTTT. Its translation is CASSSGTGEYF.

The chain couples TRBV2 to TRBJ1-6, with D possibly TRBD1 on 6 matching bases. CDR1 SNHLY and CDR2 FYNNEI come from the germline V gene. V shed 4 bases and J shed 7 bases, with 17 bases lying between them. This CDR3 comprises 16 residues. Here the CDR3 DNA reads TGTGCCAGCAGTGCGAACCTCGGTGGGGGCAATTCACCCCTCCACTTT. It is translated as CASSANLGGGNSPLHF.

This clone has more than one count but fewer than ten. DNA of the CDR3: TGTGCCAGTAGGGACAGTAGGACCCCGGGCACTGAAGCTTTCTTT. Translation gives CASRDSRTPGTEAFF. The V gene is TRBV19, the J gene TRBJ1-1; tentative D call: TRBD1 (6 bases). V was clipped by 6 bases and J by 4 bases, with 18 bases between them. Per germline, CDR1 LNHDA and CDR2 SQIVND (reference sequence). The CDR3 is made up of 15 amino acids.

The J gene is TRBJ2-1, the V gene TRBV9; weak D call: TRBD2 (6 bases). The CDR3 length is 15 residues. Germline lookup yields CDR1 SGDLS and CDR2 YYNGEE. The V gene lost 4 bases and the J gene lost 3 bases, with 14 bases spanning the gap. CDR3 amino acids: CASSSPGGGYNEQFF. For the CDR3, the DNA is TGTGCCAGCAGCTCCCCCGGGGGAGGCTACAATGAGCAGTTCTTC.